This T cell receptor beta chain was documented in a study of T cells in Graves' hyperthyroidism and ophthalmopathy (dated by TCRdb to between 2019 and 2020). Regarding the study in general: Peripheral blood samples were taken at the time of initial diagnosis, prior to any treatment. Whether ophthalmopathy could be predicted prospectively was tested in an independent validation cohort made up of about 18 hyperthyroidism patients plus 17 patients who later progressed to ophthalmopathy. After blood sampling, hyperthyroidism patients were treated with methimazole at a starting dose of 30 mg daily, and ophthalmopathy patients were treated with high-dose intravenous methylprednisolone. The 100 or so discovery patients were divided at random into training and test sets in a 7:3 ratio. In several Graves' hyperthyroidism patients, the study also compared T-cell repertoires from thyroid tissue with T-cell repertoires from blood. To identify distinguishing TCR V-J signatures, a discovery cohort of about 100 patients was used, comprising some 43 with Graves' ophthalmopathy and 57 with stable Graves' hyperthyroidism. According to the paper, TCR Vbeta CDR3 sequencing was carried out on over 130 peripheral blood samples, which came from 40 to 45 ophthalmopathy, roughly 75 hyperthyroidism and roughly 17 progressor patients. Beyond this particular receptor, the publication reports: In validation, the model predicted progression to ophthalmopathy a median of approximately 6.3 months before onset, with approximately 70% sensitivity and roughly 73% specificity. Sample size was not statistically predetermined, and investigators were not blinded to group allocation. A model built on a 13 V-J signature distinguished ophthalmopathy from stable hyperthyroidism, reaching 85% to 90% sensitivity and about 81% specificity in cross-validation and 80%/75% in testing. Most expanded thyroid clonotypes (frequency above 0.001) were also detected in blood, a finding suggesting that blood repertoires may reflect thyroid immune responses.

The TCR beta CDR3 regions were amplified from RNA transcripts. The first round of RT-PCR for the TCR CDR3 was performed with the HTBI primer set and the Qiagen OneStep RT-PCR kit. The libraries were constructed in a second round of multiplex PCR and then size-selected and purified. The libraries were sequenced on an Illumina HiSeq2000 using paired-end 100 bp reads. Per the original workflow: Raw data were processed with SOAPnuke, discarding reads with adapters, uncalled bases, mean Phred below 15, or no exact constant-primer or identifier match. High-quality paired reads were merged with COPE v1.2.5, and unique nucleotide sequences were defined as clonotypes. MiTCR v1.1 was used to align the clonotypes against IMGT TRBV, TRBD and TRBJ reference segments. Only V-J combinations with frequency above 0.0001, covering 99% to 99.2% of repertoires, were analysed. A TCS score was defined as the ratio of F50 (clonal expansion) to E x V (chaos), with BLOSUM62-based TCRdist applied between CDR3 peptides within each V-J. Welch's t-statistics and random forest reduced some 510 V-J features to about 13, which were used in a naive Bayes classifier (R e1071). TCRdb itself trimmed the public reads at Q25 with fastp, ran MiXCR and retained productive beta chains. CDR3 protein duplicates are merged, each entry listing the most common genes and DNA. These V and J calls originate from TCRdb's pipeline instead of the authors' own analysis. A total of 650,000 to 700,000 distinct CDR3 sequences appear in this sample, roughly 17% of them only once. The ten largest clonotypes hold roughly a sixth of the sample.

From V the trimming removes 1 base and from J it removes 2 bases, while the gene matches leave 5 bases of the junction unaccounted for. Spanning cysteine to phenylalanine, the CDR3 consists of 15 amino acids. Only the CDR3 part of the read is kept: 45 bases, read in frame from the first base. This clonotype was counted at least ten times. Its antigen is currently not known. Qualities for individual bases were not recorded, and no much larger clone is one base off. Stable Graves' hyperthyroidism was defined as no progression to ophthalmopathy during 18 months of follow-up. Hyperthyroidism patients were newly diagnosed, with disease duration under 2 months, and aged 18 to 65 years. Patients with uncontrolled infections, other autoimmune diseases, pregnancy or lactation were excluded. Clinical symptoms, serum thyroxine and TRAb, thyroid ultrasound, and orbital computed tomography formed the basis for the diagnoses. PBMCs were isolated from approximately 10 ml of fresh peripheral blood by Ficoll-Paque density gradient centrifugation. Total RNA was extracted using Trizol reagent, and RNA quality was assessed on an Agilent 2100 Bioanalyzer.

The sequenced sample was blood. The TCR originated in a man in his fifties or sixties with Graves' hyperthyroidism. This chain joins TRBV12-3 or TRBV12-4 to TRBJ2-7, with 7 bases aligning to TRBD1. Read as DNA, the sequence is TGTGCCAGCAGTTTAGACAGGGGTTATCCCTACGAGCAGTACTTC. Its protein product is CASSLDRGYPYEQYF.